These 20 T cell receptor beta chains came from one sample sequenced in a study of blood T cell repertoires in COVID-19. Libraries were prepared by immunoSEQ multiplex PCR; TCRdb keeps only in-frame clonotypes and omits some of them. The sample holds over 150,000 clones, roughly 84% seen once. The sequencing sample was made of PBMCs or T cells enriched from blood (not recorded which). The receptors originated from a woman aged 50 to 65 who had recovered from COVID-19.

The chain couples TRBV7-2 to TRBJ1-2; 10 bases line up with TRBD1. Trimming took 2 bases from V and 6 from J; bases not matched to a gene: 3. The CDR3 covers 14 residues. CDR1 and CDR2 from the germline V gene are SGHTA and FQGNSA. CDR3 nucleotide sequence: TGTGCCAGCAGCTTAACGGGACAGGGGCATGGCTACACCTTC. Its translation is CASSLTGQGHGYTF.

CDR3 nucleotide sequence: TGTGCCAGCAGCTTTTCCGTCTACAATGAGCAGTTCTTC. Protein: CASSFSVYNEQFF. V usage is TRBV7-9 and J usage is TRBJ2-1; D remains ambiguous. Germline-derived CDR1 and CDR2 are SEHNR and FQNEAQ (reference sequence). The CDR3 extends over 13 amino acids. Between the trimmed V and J ends, which lost 3 bases and 3 bases, there was a span of 6 bases.

The chain links TRBV5-1 to TRBJ1-3, with 10 bases matching TRBD1. Germline trimming cut 5 bases from V and 0 bases from J; bases unmatched to any gene: 17. This CDR3 spans 20 amino acids. Germline V CDR1 and CDR2: SGHRS, YFSETQ. The CDR3 coding sequence is TGCGCCAGCAGTCGAGCGCCGGGACAGGGGCCCTACGTCTCTGGAAACACCATATATTTT. Its translation is CASSRAPGQGPYVSGNTIYF.

CDR3 sequence: CASSPETANSPLHF. The CDR3 DNA follows: TGTGCCAGCTCACCAGAGACAGCTAATTCACCCCTCCACTTT. The rearrangement joins TRBV18 to TRBJ1-6; TRBD1 is a possible D gene (5 bases). This CDR3 region has 14 residues. Germline values: CDR1 KGHSH, CDR2 LQKENI. The germline V and J ends were trimmed by 2 bases and 6 bases, with 8 bases remaining between them.

The V and J genes are TRBV6-5 and TRBJ1-1, with 7 bases lining up with TRBD1. The V and J ends lost 0 bases and 5 bases, in that order; junction bases with no gene match: 6. This CDR3 is built from 15 residues. In germline, CDR1 is MNHEY, CDR2 SVGAGI. CDR3 sequence (DNA): TGTGCCAGCAGTTACTCGAGACAGGGAAGGACTGAAGCTTTCTTT. Encoded protein: CASSYSRQGRTEAFF.

The chain recombines TRBV5-4 with TRBJ1-6, with TRBD1 as a possible D gene (5 bases). The germline V gene encodes CDR1 SGHNT and CDR2 YYREEE (reference sequence). The CDR3 runs to 14 residues. The V end lost 3 bases, the J end lost 10 bases, and 14 bases lay between the germline ends. This CDR3 reads CASSSLGLNSPLHF. In DNA form, the CDR3 reads TGTGCCAGCAGCTCCCTGGGACTTAACTCACCCCTCCACTTT.

CDR3 nucleotides: TGCGCCAGCAGCCAGGACAGGGGGAACACTGAAGCTTTCTTT. Translating it yields CASSQDRGNTEAFF. The chain joins TRBV5-1 to TRBJ1-1, with TRBD1 matching 9 bases. The V gene's germline CDR1 is SGHRS and CDR2 YFSETQ. V dropped 4 bases and J dropped 1; count of bases not matched to a gene: 2. This CDR3 has 14 residues.

This rearrangement joins TRBV14 to TRBJ1-1; TRBD1 might be the D (6 bases). In germline, CDR1 is SGHDN, CDR2 FVKESK. With 6 bases removed from V and 1 base from J, the gap between germline ends came to 12 bases. CDR3 length equals 14 residues. The CDR3 nucleotides are TGTGCCAGCAGTCCGGGACACCAGAACACTGAAGCTTTCTTT. Encoded protein: CASSPGHQNTEAFF.

The count of this clone is one. The rearrangement uses TRBV7-2 and TRBJ2-2; 9 nucleotides agree with TRBD1. CDR3 size: 17 residues. Trimming at V came to 5 bases and at J to 2 bases, leaving 9 bases not matched to a gene. Germline V gene lookup returns CDR1 SGHTA and CDR2 FQGNSA. The CDR3 spells CASSLPPGQGNTGELFF. The DNA of the CDR3 is TGTGCCAGCAGCCTCCCACCGGGACAGGGAAACACCGGGGAGCTGTTTTTT.

CDR3 DNA: TGCGCCAGCAGCCCTAGCGGACCGAACACCGGGGAGCTGTTTTTT. Translation: CASSPSGPNTGELFF. The rearrangement joins TRBV5-1 to TRBJ2-2, with 7 bases lining up with TRBD2. The CDR3 covers 15 residues. V dropped 4 bases and J dropped 0; count of bases not matched to a gene: 3. From germline, CDR1 is SGHRS and CDR2 YFSETQ. Looking up the rest from reference TRBV5-1 and TRBJ2-2 gives the full variable domain: KAGVTQTPRYLIKTRGQQVTLSCSPISGHRSVSWYQQTPGQGLQFLFEYFSETQRNKGNFPGRFSGRQFSNSRSEMNVSTLELGDSALYLCASSPSGPNTGELFFGEGSRLTVL.

The chain employs TRBV5-6 and TRBJ1-5; D is possibly TRBD1 (6 bases). Germline CDR1 is SGHDT and CDR2 is YYEEEE. The CDR3 has 14 residues. The V gene lost 2 bases and the J gene lost 6 bases, with 12 bases spanning the gap. The CDR3 is CASSFGRGRQPQHF. As DNA, the CDR3 is TGTGCCAGCAGCTTCGGCAGGGGACGTCAGCCCCAGCATTTT.

The CDR3 here is CSVVSPGAEAFF. For the CDR3, the DNA is TGCAGCGTTGTGAGTCCTGGAGCTGAAGCTTTCTTT. The rearrangement uses TRBV29-1 and TRBJ1-1; D not resolved. V shed 4 bases and J shed 6 bases, with 12 bases lying between them. Germline lookup yields CDR1 SQVTM and CDR2 ANQGSEA. The CDR3 loop spans 12 amino acids.

The chain uses TRBV28 and TRBJ2-1; D is ambiguous. This CDR3 has 15 amino acids. V was clipped by 6 bases and J by 5 bases, with 17 bases between them. Germline V CDR1 and CDR2: MDHEN, SYDVKM. CDR3 in DNA: TGTGCCAGCAGCCCGGGTCCTACGCTCGACAATGAGCAGTTCTTC. Translation gives CASSPGPTLDNEQFF. The entire variable domain, with the rest obtained from reference TRBV28 and TRBJ2-1, is as follows: DVKVTQSSRYLVKRTGEKVFLECVQDMDHENMFWYRQDPGLGLRLIYFSYDVKMKEKGDIPEGYSVSREKKERFSLILESASTNQTSMYLCASSPGPTLDNEQFFGPGTRLTVL.

In this sample, this clone turned up a few times. This sample also contains other DNA sequences that code for the same CDR3. The gene calls are TRBV5-1 and TRBJ1-1; D is undetermined. V was clipped by 2 bases and J by 1 base, with 6 bases between them. CDR3 length equals 13 residues. Per germline, CDR1 SGHRS and CDR2 YFSETQ. In DNA form, the CDR3 reads TGCGCCAGCAGCTTAGGGAGGAACACTGAAGCTTTCTTT. Amino acids: CASSLGRNTEAFF.

The J gene is TRBJ1-6, the V gene TRBV4-3; TRBD1 aligns across 8 bases. The CDR3 is 15 residues long. V trimming: 4 bases; J trimming: 5 bases; junction bases outside the gene matches: 4. Germline CDR1 reads LGHNA; CDR2 reads YSLEER. CDR3 sequence reads: CASSLQDRDNSPLHF. The CDR3 DNA reads TGCGCCAGCAGCCTTCAGGACAGGGATAATTCACCCCTCCACTTT.

The CDR3 DNA follows: TGTGCCAGCAGCGAACGCTCGATGATTCGGGAAGAGACCCAGTACTTC. Translation gives CASSERSMIREETQYF. The chain carries TRBV7-2 and TRBJ2-5; D is unresolved. Germline V gene lookup returns CDR1 SGHTA and CDR2 FQGNSA. Trimming took 5 bases from V and 3 from J, leaving 19 bases between them. The CDR3 has 16 residues.

This clone was counted once. Other DNA sequences within the sample encode an identical CDR3. This rearrangement joins TRBV30 to TRBJ1-4; no reliable D call. Germline CDR1 and CDR2: GTSNPN and SVGIG (reference sequence). The CDR3 totals 16 residues. V shed 1 base and J shed 0 bases, with 12 bases lying between them. The DNA for the CDR3 is TGTGCCTGGAGTGCATCCAGAATTTCAACTAATGAAAAACTGTTTTTT. It translates to CAWSASRISTNEKLFF.

CDR3 residues: CASSLVQGVGNEQFF. The CDR3 nucleotides read TGTGCCAGCAGCTTAGTACAGGGTGTTGGCAATGAGCAGTTCTTC. J is TRBJ2-1 and V is TRBV7-6, with D perhaps TRBD1 (6 bases). With 1 base removed from V and 6 bases from J, the gap between germline ends came to 13 bases. Germline-derived CDR1 and CDR2 are SGHVS and FNYEAQ. CDR3 length: 15 residues.

The chain is built from TRBV15 and TRBJ2-5; D possibly corresponds to TRBD2 (6 bases). The germline V and J ends were trimmed by 0 bases and 5 bases, with 13 bases remaining between them. Germline CDR1 LNHNV, CDR2 YYDKDF (reference sequence). This CDR3 has 15 residues. For the CDR3, the DNA is TGTGCCACCAGCAGAGATTTGAGCGGGTCGGAGACCCAGTACTTC. Amino acid sequence: CATSRDLSGSETQYF.

The chain employs TRBV9 and TRBJ1-6; D is perhaps TRBD1 (6 bases). The CDR3 runs to 15 residues. With 4 bases removed from V and 6 bases from J, the gap between germline ends came to 14 bases. Germline-derived CDR1 and CDR2 are SGDLS and YYNGEE. The CDR3 sequence is CASSSRVGGNSPLHF. The CDR3 DNA reads as TGTGCCAGCAGCTCCCGGGTAGGGGGTAATTCACCCCTCCACTTT.